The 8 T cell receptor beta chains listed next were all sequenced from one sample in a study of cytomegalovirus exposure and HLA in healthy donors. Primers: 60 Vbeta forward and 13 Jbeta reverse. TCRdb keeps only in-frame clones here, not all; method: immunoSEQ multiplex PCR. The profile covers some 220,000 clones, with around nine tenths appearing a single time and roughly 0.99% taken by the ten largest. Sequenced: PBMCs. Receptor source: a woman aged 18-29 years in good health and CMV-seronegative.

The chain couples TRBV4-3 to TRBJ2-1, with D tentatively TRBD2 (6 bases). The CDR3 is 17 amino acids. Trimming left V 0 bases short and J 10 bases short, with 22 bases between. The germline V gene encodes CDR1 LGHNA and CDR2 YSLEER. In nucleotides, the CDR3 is TGCGCCAGCAGCCAAGATGGGTCGGGGAGGCCCCCTACGGAGCAGTTCTTC. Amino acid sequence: CASSQDGSGRPPTEQFF.

The CDR3 bases are TGTGCCAGCAGCCAAGATTTAGCCGAGGGGGCCGCCTACGAGCAGTACTTC. It specifies CASSQDLAEGAAYEQYF. The V call is TRBV4-2, the J call TRBJ2-7; 7 bases fit TRBD1. CDR3 size: 17 residues. Germline assignment: CDR1 LGHNA and CDR2 YNFKEQ. The J segment lost 2 bases and the V segment lost 0 bases, leaving 10 bases of the junction unmatched.

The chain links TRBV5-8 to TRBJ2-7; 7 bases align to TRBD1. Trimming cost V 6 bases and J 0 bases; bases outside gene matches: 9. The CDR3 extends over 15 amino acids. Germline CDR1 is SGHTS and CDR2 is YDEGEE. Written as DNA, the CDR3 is TGTGCCAGCACTACTACAGGGGCGAGCTCCTACGAGCAGTACTTC. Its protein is CASTTTGASSYEQYF.

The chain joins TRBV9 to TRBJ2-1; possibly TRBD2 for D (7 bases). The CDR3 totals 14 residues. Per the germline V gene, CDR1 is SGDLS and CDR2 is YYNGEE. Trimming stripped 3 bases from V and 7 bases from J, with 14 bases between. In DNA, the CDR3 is TGTGCCAGCAGCGCGCGGGGGCGAGGGAATGAGCAGTTCTTC. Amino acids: CASSARGRGNEQFF. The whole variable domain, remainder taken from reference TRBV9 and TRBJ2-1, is DSGVTQTPKHLITATGQRVTLRCSPRSGDLSVYWYQQSLDQGLQFLIQYYNGEERAKGNILERFSAQQFPDLHSELNLSSLELGDSALYFCASSARGRGNEQFFGPGTRLTVL.

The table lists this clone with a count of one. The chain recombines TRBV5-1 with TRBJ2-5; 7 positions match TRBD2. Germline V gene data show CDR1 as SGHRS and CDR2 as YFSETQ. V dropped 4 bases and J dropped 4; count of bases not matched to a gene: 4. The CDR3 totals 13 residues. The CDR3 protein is CASSRGRGETQYF. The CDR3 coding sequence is TGCGCCAGCAGCCGGGGGAGGGGAGAGACCCAGTACTTC. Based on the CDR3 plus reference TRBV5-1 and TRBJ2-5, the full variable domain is KAGVTQTPRYLIKTRGQQVTLSCSPISGHRSVSWYQQTPGQGLQFLFEYFSETQRNKGNFPGRFSGRQFSNSRSEMNVSTLELGDSALYLCASSRGRGETQYFGPGTRLLVL.

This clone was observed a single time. The CDR3 region has the DNA TGTGCCAGCAGCCTCCTGGGAGGGGAGTCCTACGAGCAGTACTTC. Protein: CASSLLGGESYEQYF. The V gene is TRBV13, the J gene TRBJ2-7, with 7 positions matching TRBD2. The CDR3 has 15 amino acids. Germline V lookup: CDR1 PRHDT, CDR2 FYEKMQ (reference sequence). V shed 5 bases, J shed 1 base, and the junction held 8 bases outside the gene matches.

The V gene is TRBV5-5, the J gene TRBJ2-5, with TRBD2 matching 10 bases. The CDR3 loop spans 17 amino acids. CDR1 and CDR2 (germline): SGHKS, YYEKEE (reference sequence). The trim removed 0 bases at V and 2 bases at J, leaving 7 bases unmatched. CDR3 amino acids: CASSLAFLAGEQETQYF. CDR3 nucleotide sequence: TGTGCCAGCAGCTTGGCCTTTCTAGCGGGGGAACAAGAGACCCAGTACTTC.

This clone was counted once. The CDR3 reads CSVESVGEQYF. The CDR3, as DNA: TGCAGCGTTGAGTCGGTCGGCGAGCAGTACTTC. The V gene is TRBV29-1, the J gene TRBJ2-7; D is ambiguous. Germline loops: CDR1 SQVTM, CDR2 ANQGSEA. The CDR3 is made up of 11 amino acids. The V gene lost 3 bases and the J gene lost 6 bases, with 9 bases spanning the gap.